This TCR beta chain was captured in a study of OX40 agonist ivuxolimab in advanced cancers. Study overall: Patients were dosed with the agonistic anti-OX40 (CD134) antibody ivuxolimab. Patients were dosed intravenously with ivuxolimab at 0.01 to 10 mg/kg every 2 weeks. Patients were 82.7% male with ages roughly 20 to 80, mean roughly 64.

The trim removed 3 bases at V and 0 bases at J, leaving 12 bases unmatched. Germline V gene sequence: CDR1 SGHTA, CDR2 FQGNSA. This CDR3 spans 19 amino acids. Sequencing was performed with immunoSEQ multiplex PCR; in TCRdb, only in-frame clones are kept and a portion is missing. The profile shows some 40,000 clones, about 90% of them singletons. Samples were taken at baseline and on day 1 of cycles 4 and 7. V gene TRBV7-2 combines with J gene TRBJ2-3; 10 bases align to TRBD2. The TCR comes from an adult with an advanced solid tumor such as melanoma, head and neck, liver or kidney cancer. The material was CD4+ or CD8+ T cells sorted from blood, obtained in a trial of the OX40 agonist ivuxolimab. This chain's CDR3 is CASSFPRTSGGASTDTQYF. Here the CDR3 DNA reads TGTGCCAGCAGCTTCCCCAGGACTAGCGGAGGTGCGAGCACAGATACGCAGTATTTT. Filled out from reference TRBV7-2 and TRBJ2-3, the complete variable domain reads GAGVSQSPSNKVTEKGKDVELRCDPISGHTALYWYRQSLGQGLEFLIYFQGNSAPDKSGLPSDRFSAERTGGSVSTLTIQRTQQEDSAVYLCASSFPRTSGGASTDTQYFGPGTRLTVL.